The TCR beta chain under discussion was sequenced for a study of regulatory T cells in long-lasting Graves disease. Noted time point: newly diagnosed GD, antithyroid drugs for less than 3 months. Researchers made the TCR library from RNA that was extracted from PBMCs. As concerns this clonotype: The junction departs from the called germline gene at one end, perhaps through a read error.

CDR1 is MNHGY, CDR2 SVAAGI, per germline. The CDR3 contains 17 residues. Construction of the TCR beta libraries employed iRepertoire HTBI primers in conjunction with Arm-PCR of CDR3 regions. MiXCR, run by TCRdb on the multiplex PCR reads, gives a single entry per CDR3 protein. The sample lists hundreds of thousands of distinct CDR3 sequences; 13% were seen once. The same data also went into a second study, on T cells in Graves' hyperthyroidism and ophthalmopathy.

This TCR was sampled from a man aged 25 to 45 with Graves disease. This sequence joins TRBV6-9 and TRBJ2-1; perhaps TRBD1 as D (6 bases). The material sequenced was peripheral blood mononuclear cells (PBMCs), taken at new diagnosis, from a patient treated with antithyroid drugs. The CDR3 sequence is CASSYDRRGPGYNEQLF. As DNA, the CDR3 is TGTGCCAGCAGTTACGATCGCAGGGGCCCTGGGTACAATGAGCAGCTCTTC.